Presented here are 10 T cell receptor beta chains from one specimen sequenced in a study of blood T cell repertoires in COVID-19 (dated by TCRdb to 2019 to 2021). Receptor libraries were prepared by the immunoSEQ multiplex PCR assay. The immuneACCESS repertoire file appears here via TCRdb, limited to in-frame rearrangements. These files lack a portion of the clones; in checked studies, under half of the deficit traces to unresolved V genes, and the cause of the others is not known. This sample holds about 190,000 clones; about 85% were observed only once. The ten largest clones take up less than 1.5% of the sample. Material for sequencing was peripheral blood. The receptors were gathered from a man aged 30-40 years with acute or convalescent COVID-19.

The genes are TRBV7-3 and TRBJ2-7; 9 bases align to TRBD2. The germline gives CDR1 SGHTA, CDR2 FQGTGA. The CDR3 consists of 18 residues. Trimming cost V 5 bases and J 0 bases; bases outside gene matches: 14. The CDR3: CASSPRPSGVLSSYEQYF. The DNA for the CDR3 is TGTGCCAGCAGCCCACGGCCTAGCGGGGTCCTGAGCTCCTACGAGCAGTACTTC.

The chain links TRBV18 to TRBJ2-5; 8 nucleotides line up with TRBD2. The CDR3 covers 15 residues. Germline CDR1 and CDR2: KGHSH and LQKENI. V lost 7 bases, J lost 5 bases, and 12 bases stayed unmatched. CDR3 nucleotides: TGTGCCAGCTTACAAAGACTAGCGCTATGGGAGACCCAGTACTTC. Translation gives CASLQRLALWETQYF. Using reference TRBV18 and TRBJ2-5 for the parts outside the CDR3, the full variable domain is NAGVMQNPRHLVRRRGQEARLRCSPMKGHSHVYWYRQLPEEGLKFMVYLQKENIIDESGMPKERFSAEFPKEGPSILRIQQVVRGDSAAYFCASLQRLALWETQYFGPGTRLLVL.

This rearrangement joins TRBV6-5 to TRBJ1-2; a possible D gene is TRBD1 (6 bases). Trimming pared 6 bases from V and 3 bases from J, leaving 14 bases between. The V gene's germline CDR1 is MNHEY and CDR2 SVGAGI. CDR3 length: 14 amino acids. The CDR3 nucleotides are TGTGCCAGCAGCCAGACAGGAGGAGACTATGGCTACACCTTC. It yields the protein CASSQTGGDYGYTF.

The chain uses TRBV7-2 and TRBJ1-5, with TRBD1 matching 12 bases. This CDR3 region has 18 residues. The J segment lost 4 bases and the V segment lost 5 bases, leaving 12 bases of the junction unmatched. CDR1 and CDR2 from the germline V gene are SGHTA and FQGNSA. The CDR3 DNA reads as TGTGCCAGCAGCAATACCTCCGGGACAGGGGGCCGGAATCAGCCCCAGCATTTT. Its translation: CASSNTSGTGGRNQPQHF.

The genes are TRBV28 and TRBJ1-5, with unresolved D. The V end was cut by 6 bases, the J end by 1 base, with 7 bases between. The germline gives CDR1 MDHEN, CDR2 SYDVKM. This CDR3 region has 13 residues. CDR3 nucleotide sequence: TGTGCCAGCAGACGGGGAAGCAATCAGCCCCAGCATTTT. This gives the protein CASRRGSNQPQHF.

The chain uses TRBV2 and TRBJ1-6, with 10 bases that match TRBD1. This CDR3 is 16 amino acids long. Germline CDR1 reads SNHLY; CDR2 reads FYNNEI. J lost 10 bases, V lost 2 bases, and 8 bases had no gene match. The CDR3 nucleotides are TGTGCCAGCAGTGAAATAAGTAGGACAGGGGGATCACCCCTCCACTTT. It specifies CASSEISRTGGSPLHF. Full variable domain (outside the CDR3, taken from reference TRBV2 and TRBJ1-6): EPEVTQTPSHQVTQMGQEVILRCVPISNHLYFYWYRQILGQKVEFLVSFYNNEISEKSEIFDDQFSVERPDGSNFTLKIRSTKLEDSAMYFCASSEISRTGGSPLHFGNGTRLTVT.

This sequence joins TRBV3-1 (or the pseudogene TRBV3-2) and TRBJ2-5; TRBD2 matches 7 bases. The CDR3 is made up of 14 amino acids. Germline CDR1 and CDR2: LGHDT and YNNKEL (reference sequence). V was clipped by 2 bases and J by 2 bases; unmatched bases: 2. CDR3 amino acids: CASSQPGGQETQYF. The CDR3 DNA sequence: TGTGCCAGCAGCCAACCGGGGGGTCAAGAGACCCAGTACTTC.

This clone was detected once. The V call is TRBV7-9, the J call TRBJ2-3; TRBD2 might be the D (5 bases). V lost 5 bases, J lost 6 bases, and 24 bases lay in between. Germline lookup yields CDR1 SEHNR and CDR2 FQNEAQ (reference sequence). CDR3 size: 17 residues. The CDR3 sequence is CASSIRWPETGSDTQYF. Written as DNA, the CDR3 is TGTGCCAGCAGCATACGGTGGCCCGAAACGGGGTCCGATACGCAGTATTTT.

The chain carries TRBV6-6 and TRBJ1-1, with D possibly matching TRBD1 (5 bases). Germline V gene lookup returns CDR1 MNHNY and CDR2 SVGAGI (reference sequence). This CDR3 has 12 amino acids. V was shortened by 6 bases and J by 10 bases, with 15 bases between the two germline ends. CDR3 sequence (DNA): TGTGCCAGCAGAATTAGGGGTAACCCAGCTTTCTTT. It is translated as CASRIRGNPAFF.

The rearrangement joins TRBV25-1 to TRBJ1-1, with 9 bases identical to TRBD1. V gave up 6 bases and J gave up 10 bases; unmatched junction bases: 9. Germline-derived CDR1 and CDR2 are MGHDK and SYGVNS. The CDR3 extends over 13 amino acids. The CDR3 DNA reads TGTGCCAGCAGGCACACCGGGACAGGGAGAGCTTTCTTT. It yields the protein CASRHTGTGRAFF. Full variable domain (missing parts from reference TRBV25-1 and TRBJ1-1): EADIYQTPRYLVIGTGKKITLECSQTMGHDKMYWYQQDPGMELHLIHYSYGVNSTEKGDLSSESTVSRIRTEHFPLTLESARPSHTSQYLCASRHTGTGRAFFGQGTRLTVV.